The rows below give T cell receptor beta chains drawn from one sample of a study of beta chain features in type 1 diabetes. Sequenced by immunoSEQ multiplex PCR; TCRdb stores in-frame clones only, minus some. Of 550,000 to 850,000 clones listed, over 10% are singletons. Material for sequencing was naive CD4+ T cells from blood. The receptors here all came from a man younger than 35 with type 1 diabetes. CDR3s include the opening cysteine and the closing phenylalanine or tryptophan.

CDR3 protein: CASSTAAPPNTEAFF; J gene: TRBJ1-1; V gene: TRBV19; CDR3 length: 15
CDR3 protein: CASSLGNSPLHF; J gene: TRBJ1-6; V gene: TRBV7-6; CDR3 length: 12
CDR3 protein: CASRRKDSNTGELFF; J gene: TRBJ2-2; V gene: TRBV6-5; CDR3 length: 15
CDR3 protein: CASSPGLGFYEQYF; J gene: TRBJ2-7; V gene: TRBV7-9; CDR3 length: 14
CDR3 protein: CATESGSGAEAFF; J gene: TRBJ1-1; V gene: TRBV6-6; CDR3 length: 13
CDR3 protein: CASSLAGAGTDTQYF; J gene: TRBJ2-3; V gene: TRBV5-1; CDR3 length: 15
CDR3 protein: CASSQDPGGTITDTQYF; J gene: TRBJ2-3; V gene: TRBV4-1; CDR3 length: 17
CDR3 protein: CASSSPTSGQETQYF; J gene: TRBJ2-5; V gene: TRBV4-1; CDR3 length: 15
CDR3 protein: CASSLAGSDTGELFF; J gene: TRBJ2-2; V gene: TRBV5-1; CDR3 length: 15
CDR3 protein: CSVELADYEQYF; J gene: -; V gene: TRBV29-1; CDR3 length: 12
CDR3 protein: CASSLALVQLQETQYF; J gene: TRBJ2-5; V gene: TRBV11-1; CDR3 length: 16
CDR3 protein: CASSWYKGDTQYF; J gene: TRBJ2-3; V gene: TRBV7-6; CDR3 length: 13
CDR3 protein: CSVEGPPGDEQFF; J gene: TRBJ2-1; V gene: TRBV29-1; CDR3 length: 13
CDR3 protein: CASSPPLTEAFF; J gene: TRBJ1-1; V gene: TRBV7-2; CDR3 length: 12
CDR3 protein: CASSSADRQGRYF; J gene: TRBJ2-5; V gene: TRBV7-2; CDR3 length: 13
CDR3 protein: CASSPRQISTDTQYF; J gene: TRBJ2-3; V gene: TRBV18; CDR3 length: 15
CDR3 protein: CAWNGVNHSYEQYF; J gene: TRBJ2-7; V gene: TRBV30; CDR3 length: 14
CDR3 protein: CSVQVVSSSPLHF; J gene: TRBJ1-6; V gene: TRBV29-1; CDR3 length: 13
CDR3 protein: CASRGDSLNTEAFF; J gene: TRBJ1-1; V gene: TRBV10-2; CDR3 length: 14
CDR3 protein: CAISGSSGATDTQYF; J gene: TRBJ2-3; V gene: TRBV10-3; CDR3 length: 15
CDR3 protein: CASSSDRAGTGELFF; J gene: TRBJ2-2; V gene: TRBV5-1; CDR3 length: 15
CDR3 protein: CASSVGQGAYGYTF; J gene: TRBJ1-2; V gene: TRBV9; CDR3 length: 14